The sample holds many counts of the clone carrying this T cell receptor beta chain. The data stem from a study of T-cell reconstitution after alpha-beta-depleted transplantation in children. Researchers prepared the TCRbeta library using unique molecular identifiers, the study reports. Each CDR3 protein gets one entry after TCRdb re-called the PCR reads with MiXCR. Here the sample spans 65,000 to 75,000 distinct CDR3 sequences, 4% to 5% being singletons. This sample comprised PBMCs, mostly from graft donor cells, obtained 180 days after TCRalphabeta/CD19-depleted stem cell transplant. This TCR was recovered from a boy under two years old who had a stem cell transplant for acute myeloid leukemia, so the T cells may come from the graft donor.

CDR3 region: CASSPLGQGYTGELFF. The CDR3 coding sequence is TGTGCCAGCTCACCACTGGGACAGGGGTACACCGGGGAGCTGTTTTTT. The chain couples TRBV18 to TRBJ2-2; 10 bases line up with TRBD1. J lost 3 bases, V lost 1 base, and 2 bases had no gene match. The germline gives CDR1 KGHSH, CDR2 LQKENI. The CDR3 spans 16 residues.